The present entry profiles one T cell receptor (beta chain) with its context. The antigen is not known. This sample was included in a study of cytomegalovirus exposure and HLA in healthy donors. PCR used 60 Vbeta primers and 13 Jbeta primers. Original processing notes: Around 80 million unique TCR beta chains, approximately 11 million of them shared, were counted by a later analysis. The protocol was immunoSEQ multiplex PCR, while the TCRdb copy is restricted to in-frame clones and leaves out a portion. V and J calls and clone size are given by that table; D and trimming were obtained from the DNA. The sample has approximately 200,000 clones, about four fifths seen once. Findings and caveats of the study: Researchers counted around 180 TCR beta chains as cytomegalovirus-associated. The study reported that TCR beta sequences accurately predicted HLA-A and HLA-B alleles in most subjects. Common viral pathogens were later found to be apparently linked to several of the most significant clusters.

Losses at the gene ends were 1 base for V and 4 bases for J; bases not matched to a gene: 2. The CDR3 has 15 amino acids. Germline CDR1 MNHNS, CDR2 SASEGT. The sequence derives from a girl aged 5 to 17 in good health and CMV-seropositive. The sample was PBMCs. The V call is TRBV6-1, the J call TRBJ2-5; 11 positions match TRBD2. CDR3 region: CASSEGSGGAETQYF. CDR3 nucleotide sequence: TGTGCCAGCAGTGAAGGTAGCGGGGGGGCAGAGACCCAGTACTTC.